These T cell receptor beta chains were read from a single sample in a study of T-cell reconstitution after alpha-beta-depleted transplantation in children. TCRdb fed the PCR reads into MiXCR, producing one record per CDR3 protein. The sample holds approximately 800,000 distinct CDR3 sequences, roughly 15% seen once. Sequences were derived from PBMCs, mostly from graft donor cells, sampled 360 days after TCRalphabeta/CD19-depleted stem cell transplant. The receptor source for this set is a male patient younger than 18 who had a stem cell transplant for acute lymphoblastic leukemia, so the T cells may come from the graft donor. Each CDR3 is given without its conserved first and last residue. The order of the fields is V gene, clone size, J gene, CDR3 protein. Clone size is not always given. Where it is, it says once, few, many or a class for expanded clones.

TRBV9	few	TRBJ2-7	ASSAGLELDEQY
TRBV10-2	-	TRBJ2-5	ASSEVRETQY
TRBV7-3	many	TRBJ2-2	ASSLTLVTRVQGSSNTGELF
TRBV12-3/TRBV12-4	many	TRBJ2-1	ASSYPYNEQF
TRBV27	many	TRBJ2-7	ASSLAGPYEQY
TRBV4-1	-	TRBJ1-2	ASSPWTGDVYGYT
TRBV6-1	few	TRBJ2-1	AMLPGSYNEQF
TRBV4-2	many	TRBJ2-7	ASSQDHLYEQY
TRBV20-1	few	TRBJ2-3	SARFRGLAEDTQY
TRBV29-1	-	TRBJ2-3	SAEGQFTDTQY
TRBV29-1	few	TRBJ1-2	SVGTGDNGYT
TRBV20-1	few	TRBJ2-3	SAGGQFTDTQY
TRBV5-5	few	TRBJ2-7	ASSGQVYSYEQY
TRBV24-1	-	TRBJ2-1	ATSDRGLAGGDYNEQF
TRBV11-3	few	TRBJ2-7	ASSSDPGGYEQY
TRBV9	-	TRBJ2-1	ASSVGPGPREQF